This T cell receptor beta chain was identified in a study of cytomegalovirus exposure and HLA in healthy donors. Turning to the study itself: An analysis done earlier identified about 120 million unique TCR beta sequences from around 180 million T cells. Regarding the study as a whole: In a later analysis, TCR beta V- and J-gene trimming was associated with a missense DCLRE1C variant.

PCR primers comprised 60 Vbeta and 13 Jbeta primers. Libraries were prepared by immunoSEQ multiplex PCR; TCRdb keeps only in-frame clonotypes and omits some of them. The sample consists of 150,000 to 200,000 clones, more than 75% of them appearing once. CDR1 LGHNT and CDR2 FRNRAP come from the germline V gene. The V end lost 5 bases, the J end lost 13 bases, and 12 bases lay between the germline ends. The CDR3 totals 11 residues. In regard to this clone: Its matching antigen is unknown.

This sequence joins TRBV12-5 and TRBJ2-1, with D perhaps matching TRBD2 (6 bases). Sequencing was done on a sample of PBMCs. The receptor was isolated from a woman aged 25 to 39 in good health and CMV-seropositive. The CDR3, as DNA: TGTGCTAGTGGTCACAGACTAGGACAGTTCTTC. This translates into CASGHRLGQFF.